This T cell receptor (beta chain) was sequenced for a study of blood T cell repertoires in COVID-19. Across the study: Acute-phase and convalescent COVID-19 samples originated in the United States, Italy and Spain.

The table came from immunoSEQ multiplex PCR; TCRdb's copy has only in-frame clones and leaves some out. The sample yields about 55,000 clones, approximately 90% seen once. CDR3 length equals 16 residues. Germline V CDR1 and CDR2: MNHEY, SMNVEV (reference sequence). Trimming stripped 1 base from V and 1 base from J, with 11 bases between. Specimen: peripheral blood. This receptor was obtained from a human donor with active COVID-19. The donor label of this sample is uncertain. The V gene is TRBV27, the J gene TRBJ2-4; a weak D match, TRBD1 (6 bases). The CDR3 sequence: CASSLWSGVAKNIQYF. The CDR3 DNA reads as TGTGCCAGCAGTTTATGGTCAGGGGTCGCCAAAAACATTCAGTACTTC.